The 6 T cell receptor beta chains listed next were all sequenced from one sample in a study of a mutant IDH1 vaccine in newly diagnosed glioma. Regarding time point: week 47, end of study. Doses of 300 ug of mutant IDH1 20-mer peptide were given with topical imiquimod. TCRdb keeps only in-frame clones here, not all; method: immunoSEQ multiplex PCR. The table includes tens of thousands of clones, roughly four fifths detected once. The antigens these receptors bind are not known. The sample in question was PBMCs, obtained from a glioma patient whose treatment included an IDH1 peptide vaccine. These receptors originate from a woman aged 50 to 60 with glioma.

The rearrangement links TRBV18 to TRBJ1-1, with a possible D match to TRBD1 (5 bases). The V gene's germline CDR1 is KGHSH and CDR2 LQKENI. The V end lost 2 bases, the J end lost 6 bases, and 10 bases lay between the germline ends. The CDR3 is made up of 13 amino acids. The CDR3 loop is CASSPVTAAEAFF. Here the CDR3 DNA reads TGTGCCAGCTCACCAGTGACAGCTGCTGAAGCTTTCTTT.

The V call is TRBV9, the J call TRBJ2-7, with TRBD1 identical over 11 bases. The J segment lost 6 bases and the V segment lost 4 bases, leaving 6 bases of the junction unmatched. The CDR3 runs 14 residues. CDR1 is SGDLS, CDR2 YYNGEE, per germline. The CDR3 loop is CASSSGQGAFEQYF. CDR3 DNA sequence: TGTGCCAGCAGCTCCGGACAGGGGGCATTCGAGCAGTACTTC.

The rearrangement joins TRBV4-3 to TRBJ2-3; 9 bases line up with TRBD2. The CDR3 has 19 amino acids. Germline values: CDR1 LGHNA, CDR2 YSLEER. With V trimmed by 0 bases and J by 1 base, 11 bases remained unmatched. The CDR3 protein is CASSQEFRTERGGTDTQYF. In DNA, the CDR3 is TGCGCCAGCAGCCAAGAATTCAGGACGGAGCGGGGGGGCACAGATACGCAGTATTTT.

This chain connects TRBV4-1 to TRBJ1-1; 10 nucleotides match TRBD1. V was clipped by 5 bases and J by 3 bases; unmatched bases: 9. Looked up from germline, CDR1 is MGHRA and CDR2 is YSYEKL. This CDR3 has 16 amino acids. DNA for the CDR3: TGCGCCAGCAGCAAAGGACAGGGGGGGAAAGACACTGAAGCTTTCTTT. This translates into CASSKGQGGKDTEAFF.

This clone was counted a few times. V gene TRBV5-1 combines with J gene TRBJ2-7; D is perhaps TRBD2 (5 bases). The CDR3 is 11 residues long. Between the trimmed V and J ends, which lost 3 bases and 7 bases, there was a span of 8 bases. Germline CDR1 is SGHRS and CDR2 is YFSETQ. The CDR3 reads CASSWTGEQYF. The CDR3 region has the DNA TGCGCCAGCAGCTGGACGGGGGAGCAGTACTTC.

Written as DNA, the CDR3 is TGCGCCAGCAGCCCCGGGACACGCGGGGAGGCCCAGTACTTC. Translating gives CASSPGTRGEAQYF. The rearrangement joins TRBV5-1 to TRBJ2-5; D could derive from TRBD1 or TRBD2 (6 bases each). The CDR3 extends over 14 amino acids. V dropped 4 bases and J dropped 9 bases, with 19 bases sitting between them. Germline-derived CDR1 and CDR2 are SGHRS and YFSETQ. Full variable domain (missing parts from reference TRBV5-1 and TRBJ2-5): KAGVTQTPRYLIKTRGQQVTLSCSPISGHRSVSWYQQTPGQGLQFLFEYFSETQRNKGNFPGRFSGRQFSNSRSEMNVSTLELGDSALYLCASSPGTRGEAQYFGPGTRLLVL.